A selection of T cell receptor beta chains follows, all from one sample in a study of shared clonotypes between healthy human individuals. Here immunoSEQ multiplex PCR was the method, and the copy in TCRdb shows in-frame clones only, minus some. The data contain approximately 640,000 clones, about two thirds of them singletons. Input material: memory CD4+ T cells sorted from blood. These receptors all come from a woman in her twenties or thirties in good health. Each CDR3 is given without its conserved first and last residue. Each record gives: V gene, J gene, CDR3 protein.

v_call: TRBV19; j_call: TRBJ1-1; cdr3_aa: ASSMTHQQGPTEAF
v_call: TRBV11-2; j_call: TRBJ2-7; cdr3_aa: ASSFDRDRFEQY
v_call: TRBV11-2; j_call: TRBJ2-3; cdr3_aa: ASSLETWQGTDTQY
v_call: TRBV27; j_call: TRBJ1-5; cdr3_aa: ASSPIGGQGNQPQH
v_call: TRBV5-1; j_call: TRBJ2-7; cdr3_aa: ASSLARDRGGPYEQY
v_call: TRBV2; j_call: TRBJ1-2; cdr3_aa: ASSLQGIPH
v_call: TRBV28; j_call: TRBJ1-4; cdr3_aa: ASSFNSDRGKLF
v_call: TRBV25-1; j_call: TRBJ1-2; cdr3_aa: ASSEEGKNYGYT
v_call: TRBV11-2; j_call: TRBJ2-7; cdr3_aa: ASSLAGGGSYEQY
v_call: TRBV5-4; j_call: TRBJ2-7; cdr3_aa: ASSWATSGRSGEQY
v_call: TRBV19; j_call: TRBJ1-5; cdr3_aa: ASGQDSNQPQH
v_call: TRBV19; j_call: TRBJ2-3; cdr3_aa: ASSSGGGTDTQY
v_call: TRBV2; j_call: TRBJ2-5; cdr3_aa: ASGRLPRETQY
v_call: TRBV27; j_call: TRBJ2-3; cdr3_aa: ASSLVLAGGVDTQY
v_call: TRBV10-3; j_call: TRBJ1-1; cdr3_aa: AISDGNTEAF
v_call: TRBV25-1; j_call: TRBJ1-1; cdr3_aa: ASSELGMNTEAF
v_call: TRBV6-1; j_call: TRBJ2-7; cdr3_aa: ASSAVLDSYEQY
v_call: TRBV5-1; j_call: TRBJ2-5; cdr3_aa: ASSLGLAEQETQY
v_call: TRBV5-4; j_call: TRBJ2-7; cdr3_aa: ASSWSRLGQGGSYEQY
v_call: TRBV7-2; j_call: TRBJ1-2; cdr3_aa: ASSFNLDYGYT
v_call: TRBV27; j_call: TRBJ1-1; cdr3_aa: ASSLRENTEAF
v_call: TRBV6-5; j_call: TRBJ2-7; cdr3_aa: ASSTRTGSTIKQY
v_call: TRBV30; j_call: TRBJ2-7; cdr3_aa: AWRPGHDFYEQY
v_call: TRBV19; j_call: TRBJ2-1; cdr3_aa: ASSKDPPSGRPWVEQF
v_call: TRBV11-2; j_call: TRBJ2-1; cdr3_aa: ATGGGEYNEQF
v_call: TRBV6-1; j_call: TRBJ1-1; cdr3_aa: ASSEGKGANTEAF
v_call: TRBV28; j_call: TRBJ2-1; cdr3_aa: AARGNNNEQF
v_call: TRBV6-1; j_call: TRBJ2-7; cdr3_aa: ASTRTSANYEQY
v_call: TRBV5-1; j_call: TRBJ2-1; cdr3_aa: ASSLGGQSSYNEQF
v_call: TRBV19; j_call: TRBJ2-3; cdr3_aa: ASSLLGSDLSTDTQY
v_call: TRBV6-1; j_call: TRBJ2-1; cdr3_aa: ASTREFYNEQF
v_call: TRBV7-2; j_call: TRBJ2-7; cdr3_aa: ASSLGAGLSYEQY
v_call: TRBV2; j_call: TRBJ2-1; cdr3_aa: ASIEETSGKNEQF
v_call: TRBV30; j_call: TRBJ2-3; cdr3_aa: AWSDPGGADTQY
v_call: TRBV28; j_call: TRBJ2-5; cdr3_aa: ASLTPTGVETQY
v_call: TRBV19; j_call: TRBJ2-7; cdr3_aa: ASSVTTGAVYEQY
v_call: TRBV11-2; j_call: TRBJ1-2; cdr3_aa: ASSLDRGHWDEGYT
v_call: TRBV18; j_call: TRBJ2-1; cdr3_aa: ASSPGGDEQF
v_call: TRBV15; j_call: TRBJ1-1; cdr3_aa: ATSRGGTSSEAF